These T cell receptor beta chains were read from a single sample in a study of T-cell reconstitution after alpha-beta-depleted transplantation in children. TCRdb re-called the PCR reads with MiXCR, one entry per CDR3 protein. The table records some 500,000 distinct CDR3 sequences, around 18% of them present only once. Material: PBMCs from the stem cell graft donor, obtained from the stem cell graft. These receptors came from a human donor who donated a stem cell graft to a child with acute lymphoblastic leukemia. Both conserved end residues are part of each CDR3.

TRBV5-1	CASSLVSRGSPLHF
TRBV6-2/TRBV6-3	CASRNSGRGTF
TRBV7-9	CASSLGPGTTHYEQYF
TRBV20-1	CSADSPRVLSYEQYF
TRBV24-1	CATSGTNSGLGYNEQFF
TRBV5-4	CASSLRSWQVGLAGNRGETQYF
TRBV6-5	CASSYSLDPAGAYEQYF
TRBV6-1	CASSRTDGNTIYF
TRBV12-3/TRBV12-4	CASTSRGGLDNQPQHF
TRBV5-1	CASSFSPSGSTTGELFF
TRBV25-1	CASSVISPNTEAFF
TRBV9	CASSIGTSGREEQYF
TRBV10-3	CAISTDADTQYF
TRBV18	CASSPTGASGYEQYF
TRBV4-1	CASSQDNLSNEQFF
TRBV29-1	CSVEDLRLAPYNEQFF
TRBV5-5	CASSLTLAGTGELFF
TRBV3-1	CASSLVRGIRETQYF
TRBV6-2/TRBV6-3	CASSSPGTGWFEQYF
TRBV28	CASSLDSGEQYF
TRBV7-9	CAVSGLRVGMPETQYF
TRBV5-1	CASSGRTPRTYEQYF
TRBV30	CAWNRVNTEAFF